The 24 T cell receptor beta chains given below trace back to one sample, sequenced in a study of memory CD4+ T cells and cytomegalovirus serostatus. Sequencing was performed with immunoSEQ multiplex PCR; in TCRdb, only in-frame clones are kept and a portion is missing. The profile shows tens of thousands of clones, around 78% of them singletons. The sort gate was single viable CD3+CD4+CD8-CD45RO+ cells for memory CD4+ T cells. The specimen was memory CD4+ T cells from blood. These receptors all stem from an adult in good health and CMV-seronegative.

V and J are TRBV15 and TRBJ2-7, with TRBD2 as a possible D gene (6 bases). This CDR3 contains 13 residues. V lost 8 bases, J lost 11 bases, and 22 bases lay in between. CDR1 LNHNV and CDR2 YYDKDF come from the germline V gene (reference sequence). CDR3 amino acids: CATGRTIGVQEYF. The CDR3 region has the DNA TGTGCCACCGGGAGGACTATAGGGGTACAGGAGTACTTC.

V and J are TRBV14 and TRBJ2-7; no clear D gene. Germline V gene lookup returns CDR1 SGHDN and CDR2 FVKESK. V was shortened by 0 bases and J by 6 bases, with 15 bases between the two germline ends. CDR3 size: 15 residues. CDR3 nucleotides: TGTGCCAGCAGCCAAGATCATTTGTTTTGGGGCGAGCAGTACTTC. This translates into CASSQDHLFWGEQYF.

The chain joins TRBV11-2 to TRBJ2-1; TRBD1 matches at 8 bases. The germline V gene encodes CDR1 SGHAT and CDR2 FQNNGV. With 2 bases clipped from V and 8 bases from J, the junction kept 11 bases outside the gene matches. The length of the CDR3 is 16 residues. CDR3 coding DNA: TGTGCCAGCAGCTTAACCGGGACAAACAGGGGGGATGAGCAGTTCTTC. Translating gives CASSLTGTNRGDEQFF.

J is TRBJ2-2 and V is TRBV9; D is unresolved. V was trimmed by 2 bases and J by 4 bases, leaving 12 bases between them. The CDR3 spans 15 residues. The germline V gene encodes CDR1 SGDLS and CDR2 YYNGEE. Here the CDR3 reads CASSVGPPGTGELFF. The DNA of the CDR3 is TGTGCCAGCAGCGTTGGCCCCCCAGGCACCGGGGAGCTGTTTTTT.

The chain recombines TRBV6-4 with TRBJ2-4; weak D call: TRBD2 (6 bases). Germline CDR1 is MRHNA and CDR2 is SNTAGT. With 11 bases removed from V and 6 bases from J, the gap between germline ends came to 14 bases. The CDR3 runs to 12 residues. CDR3 DNA sequence: TGTGCCCAGTGGAGGGACTTAAACATTCAGTACTTC. This gives the protein CAQWRDLNIQYF.

The rearrangement uses TRBV19 and TRBJ1-1; 10 nucleotides line up with TRBD1. Germline-derived CDR1 and CDR2 are LNHDA and SQIVND (reference sequence). The CDR3 covers 19 residues. Trimming took 8 bases from V and 0 from J; bases not matched to a gene: 18. For the CDR3, the DNA is TGTGCCAGTCGGAGGGACAGGGGAGTCGGGCTTGGGTTGAACACTGAAGCTTTCTTT. This gives the protein CASRRDRGVGLGLNTEAFF. Supplemented by reference TRBV19 and TRBJ1-1, the full variable domain reads DGGITQSPKYLFRKEGQNVTLSCEQNLNHDAMYWYRQDPGQGLRLIYYSQIVNDFQKGDIAEGYSVSREKKESFPLTVTSAQKNPTAFYLCASRRDRGVGLGLNTEAFFGQGTRLTVV.

The V call is TRBV4-2, the J call TRBJ1-5, with a weak D call TRBD1 (6 bases). This CDR3 has 16 residues. CDR1 is LGHNA, CDR2 YNFKEQ, per germline. Between the trimmed V and J ends, which lost 1 base and 1 base, there was a span of 11 bases. The chain's CDR3 is CASSQVAGASNQPQHF. The CDR3 DNA reads as TGTGCCAGCAGCCAAGTCGCAGGGGCGAGCAATCAGCCCCAGCATTTT.

This chain uses TRBV9 with TRBJ1-1; no clear D. This CDR3 contains 13 residues. V was shortened by 0 bases and J by 0 bases, with 3 bases between the two germline ends. CDR1 and CDR2 (germline): SGDLS, YYNGEE. This CDR3 is CASSVAMNTEAFF. Written as DNA, the CDR3 is TGTGCCAGCAGCGTAGCCATGAACACTGAAGCTTTCTTT. The full variable domain, in which reference TRBV9 and TRBJ1-1 provide the parts outside the CDR3, is DSGVTQTPKHLITATGQRVTLRCSPRSGDLSVYWYQQSLDQGLQFLIQYYNGEERAKGNILERFSAQQFPDLHSELNLSSLELGDSALYFCASSVAMNTEAFFGQGTRLTVV.

This rearrangement joins TRBV7-8 to TRBJ1-4; TRBD1 is a possible D gene (6 bases). Trimming pared 5 bases from V and 10 bases from J, leaving 26 bases between. The germline gives CDR1 SGHVS, CDR2 FQNEAQ. The CDR3 extends over 17 amino acids. The CDR3 nucleotides are TGTGCCAGCAGCCCGAGGACAGTTACGATGAACGCTGGAAAACTGTTTTTT. This sequence encodes CASSPRTVTMNAGKLFF.

This chain connects TRBV28 to TRBJ1-2, with TRBD1 matching 7 bases. From germline, CDR1 is MDHEN and CDR2 SYDVKM. The length of the CDR3 is 13 residues. V shed 3 bases, J shed 4 bases, and the junction held 2 bases outside the gene matches. CDR3 in DNA: TGTGCCAGCAGTTTGTACAGGGGCTATGGCTACACCTTC. Its translation is CASSLYRGYGYTF.

The rearrangement uses TRBV18 and TRBJ1-1, with D tentatively TRBD1 (6 bases). The CDR3 totals 13 residues. The V end lost 3 bases, the J end lost 1 base, and 6 bases lay between the germline ends. Germline CDR1 and CDR2: KGHSH and LQKENI. CDR3 loop: CASSPRGNTEAFF. DNA for the CDR3: TGTGCCAGCTCACCCAGGGGGAACACTGAAGCTTTCTTT. The complete variable domain, with remaining parts taken from reference TRBV18 and TRBJ1-1, reads NAGVMQNPRHLVRRRGQEARLRCSPMKGHSHVYWYRQLPEEGLKFMVYLQKENIIDESGMPKERFSAEFPKEGPSILRIQQVVRGDSAAYFCASSPRGNTEAFFGQGTRLTVV.

The V call is TRBV29-1, the J call TRBJ1-1; 10 bases align to TRBD1. The trim removed 4 bases at V and 4 bases at J, leaving 6 bases unmatched. CDR3 length equals 14 residues. CDR1 is SQVTM and CDR2 is ANQGSEA in the germline V gene. CDR3 bases: TGCAGCGTTGGAGGGACAGGGGTCTCCACTGAAGCTTTCTTT. It translates to CSVGGTGVSTEAFF.

CDR3 loop: CASSLDRPGNTIYF. The CDR3 DNA follows: TGTGCCAGCAGCCTGGATCGTCCTGGAAACACCATATATTTT. The chain has TRBV7-2 and TRBJ1-3; D is uncertain. The germline V gene encodes CDR1 SGHTA and CDR2 FQGNSA. The V end was cut by 5 bases, the J end by 2 bases, with 10 bases between. The CDR3 is 14 amino acids. The whole variable domain, filled in from reference TRBV7-2 and TRBJ1-3, reads GAGVSQSPSNKVTEKGKDVELRCDPISGHTALYWYRQSLGQGLEFLIYFQGNSAPDKSGLPSDRFSAERTGGSVSTLTIQRTQQEDSAVYLCASSLDRPGNTIYFGEGSWLTVV.

V usage is TRBV4-2 and J usage is TRBJ1-5; 9 bases align to TRBD1. Trimming cost V 4 bases and J 2 bases; bases outside gene matches: 12. This CDR3 comprises 18 residues. The germline CDR1 and CDR2 sequences are LGHNA and YNFKEQ. Written as DNA, the CDR3 is TGTGCCAGCAGCCCCAGCCGAACAGGGGGCGTTGGCAATCAGCCCCAGCATTTT. Encoded protein: CASSPSRTGGVGNQPQHF.

The chain joins TRBV5-4 to TRBJ2-3, with D possibly matching TRBD1 (6 bases). Germline V CDR1 and CDR2: SGHNT, YYREEE (reference sequence). The CDR3 loop spans 15 amino acids. Trimming shortened V by 4 bases and J by 2 bases, and 14 bases separated the two germline ends. For the CDR3, the DNA is TGTGCCAGCAGCCCGGGACATCACAACACAGATACGCAGTATTTT. Amino acids: CASSPGHHNTDTQYF.

The chain is built from TRBV29-1 and TRBJ1-1, with D possibly TRBD1 on 6 matching bases. Germline CDR1 is SQVTM and CDR2 is ANQGSEA. The CDR3 loop spans 12 amino acids. V gave up 3 bases and J gave up 8 bases, with 13 bases separating them. The CDR3 loop is CSVDGGGGEAFF. CDR3 DNA sequence: TGCAGCGTTGACGGAGGGGGGGGAGAAGCTTTCTTT.

CDR3 loop: CASSLLQGLGSYEQYF. As DNA, the CDR3 is TGTGCCAGCAGCCTCCTCCAGGGACTGGGGTCCTACGAGCAGTACTTC. The chain couples TRBV5-6 to TRBJ2-7, with a tentative D call TRBD2 (6 bases). The V end lost 4 bases, the J end lost 1 base, and 18 bases lay between the germline ends. CDR1 and CDR2 from the germline V gene are SGHDT and YYEEEE. This CDR3 has 16 residues.

The gene calls are TRBV2 and TRBJ1-5; maybe TRBD1 (6 bases). The CDR3 length is 14 residues. Germline CDR1 and CDR2: SNHLY and FYNNEI. V gave up 4 bases and J gave up 9 bases, with 16 bases separating them. The CDR3 DNA is TGTGCCAGCAGTGGGACTCGCGTAGGGGGGCCCCAGCATTTT. Amino acids: CASSGTRVGGPQHF. The full variable domain, in which reference TRBV2 and TRBJ1-5 provide the parts outside the CDR3, is EPEVTQTPSHQVTQMGQEVILRCVPISNHLYFYWYRQILGQKVEFLVSFYNNEISEKSEIFDDQFSVERPDGSNFTLKIRSTKLEDSAMYFCASSGTRVGGPQHFGDGTRLSIL.

Here the CDR3 DNA reads TGTGCCAGCAGACAGGGGGCACGGAACACAGATACGCAGTATTTT. Translating gives CASRQGARNTDTQYF. J is TRBJ2-3 and V is TRBV2, with TRBD1 identical over 9 bases. V dropped 6 bases and J dropped 2; count of bases not matched to a gene: 6. Germline V gene lookup returns CDR1 SNHLY and CDR2 FYNNEI. This CDR3 contains 15 residues.

V usage is TRBV14 and J usage is TRBJ2-5; TRBD2 is a possible D gene (6 bases). With 3 bases removed from V and 1 base from J, the gap between germline ends came to 12 bases. CDR3 length: 15 residues. Germline V gene sequence: CDR1 SGHDN, CDR2 FVKESK. CDR3 bases: TGTGCCAGCAGCCAGAGGGAGGTGGGCCAAGAGACCCAGTACTTC. This encodes CASSQREVGQETQYF.

The chain carries TRBV5-1 and TRBJ1-2, with D possibly matching TRBD1 (6 bases). Trimming pared 3 bases from V and 0 bases from J, leaving 18 bases between. Germline CDR1 is SGHRS and CDR2 is YFSETQ. The CDR3 extends over 17 amino acids. CDR3 bases: TGCGCCAGCAGCTCGACGGGACATAGGACCTCTAACTATGGCTACACCTTC. It translates to CASSSTGHRTSNYGYTF.

This clone was seen a few times. J is TRBJ1-2 and V is TRBV4-3, with D perhaps TRBD1 (6 bases). CDR3 length: 16 residues. Deletions cut 4 bases from V and 4 bases from J, with 19 bases between. Germline CDR1 is LGHNA and CDR2 is YSLEER. CDR3 DNA: TGCGCCAGCAGCCCCTTTGGGGGCGGAGGTAGCTATGGCTACACCTTC. Translated, it gives CASSPFGGGGSYGYTF.

This clone showed up just a few times. V gene TRBV19 combines with J gene TRBJ1-2, with 9 bases aligning to TRBD1. The ends lost 1 base at V and 4 bases at J; junction bases unmatched: 4. Germline-derived CDR1 and CDR2 are LNHDA and SQIVND (reference sequence). This CDR3 has 15 amino acids. Here the CDR3 DNA reads TGTGCCAGTAGTATAGGCGGGGACAGGGCCTATGGCTACACCTTC. Translation: CASSIGGDRAYGYTF.

This chain joins TRBV29-1 and TRBJ1-1; perhaps TRBD1 as D (5 bases). CDR3 length: 10 amino acids. The germline V gene encodes CDR1 SQVTM and CDR2 ANQGSEA. The germline V and J ends were trimmed by 7 bases and 5 bases, with 8 bases remaining between them. Here the CDR3 DNA reads TGCAGCGCAGGGAGTACTGAAGCTTTCTTT. It is translated as CSAGSTEAFF.